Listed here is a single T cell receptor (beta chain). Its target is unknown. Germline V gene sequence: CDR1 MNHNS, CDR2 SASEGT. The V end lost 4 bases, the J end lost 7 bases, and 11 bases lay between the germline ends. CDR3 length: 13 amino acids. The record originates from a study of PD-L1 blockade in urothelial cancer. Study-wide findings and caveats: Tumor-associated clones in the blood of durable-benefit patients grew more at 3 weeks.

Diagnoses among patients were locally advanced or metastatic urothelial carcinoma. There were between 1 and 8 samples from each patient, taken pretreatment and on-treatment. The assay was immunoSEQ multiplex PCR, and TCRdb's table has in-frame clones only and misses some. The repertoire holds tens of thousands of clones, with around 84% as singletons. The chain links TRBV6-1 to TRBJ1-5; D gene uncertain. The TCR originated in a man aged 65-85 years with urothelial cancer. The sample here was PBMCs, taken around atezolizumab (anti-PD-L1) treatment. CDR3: CASSGEVGQPQHF. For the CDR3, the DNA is TGTGCCAGCAGTGGGGAGGTTGGGCAGCCCCAGCATTTT.